This T cell receptor beta chain is drawn from a study of shared clonotypes between healthy human individuals. Adult Caucasians living in Nashville, Tennessee made up all of the donors. The data were produced by immunoSEQ multiplex PCR, yet TCRdb's version contains in-frame clones alone and is incomplete. The sample records approximately 440,000 clones, 77% being singletons. The length of the CDR3 is 14 residues. V was pared by 3 bases and J by 0 bases, with 8 bases between. Germline V gene lookup returns CDR1 LNHDA and CDR2 SQIVND (reference sequence). The gene calls are TRBV19 and TRBJ2-5; D is ambiguous. The sequenced sample was PBMCs. This clonotype was obtained from a middle-aged woman in good health. Some clones in this sample may be carry-over from other donors' samples. The CDR3 protein is CASSMRRDQETQYF. For the CDR3, the DNA is TGTGCCAGTAGTATGAGAAGGGACCAAGAGACCCAGTACTTC.